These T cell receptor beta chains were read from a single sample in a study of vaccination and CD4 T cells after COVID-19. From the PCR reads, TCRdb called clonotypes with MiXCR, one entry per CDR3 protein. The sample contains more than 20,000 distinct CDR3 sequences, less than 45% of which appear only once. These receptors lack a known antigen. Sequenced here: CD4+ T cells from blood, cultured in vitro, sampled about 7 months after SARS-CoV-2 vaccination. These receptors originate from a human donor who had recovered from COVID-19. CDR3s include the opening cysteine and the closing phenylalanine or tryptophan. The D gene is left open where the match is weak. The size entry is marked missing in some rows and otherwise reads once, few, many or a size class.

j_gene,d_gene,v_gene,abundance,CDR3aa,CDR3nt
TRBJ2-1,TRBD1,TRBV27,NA,CASSFWPGQGVGEQFF,TGTGCCAGCAGTTTTTGGCCGGGACAGGGAGTTGGCGAGCAGTTCTTC
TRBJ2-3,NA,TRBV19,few,CASSMGDTQYF,TGTGCCAGTAGTATGGGAGATACGCAGTATTTT
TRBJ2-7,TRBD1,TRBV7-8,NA,CASRPGQAEWLSYYEQYF,TGTGCCAGCAGACCGGGACAGGCTGAGTGGTTGTCATACTACGAGCAGTACTTC
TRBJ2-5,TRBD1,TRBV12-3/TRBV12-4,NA,CASSSSSGTEETQYF,TGTGCCAGCAGTTCCTCATCCGGGACAGAGGAGACCCAGTACTTC
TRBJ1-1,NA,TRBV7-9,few,CASSQEQGTEAFF,TGTGCCAGCAGCCAAGAACAGGGCACTGAAGCTTTCTTT
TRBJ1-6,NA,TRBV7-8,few,CASSFLQTNSPLHF,TGTGCCAGCAGCTTTTTACAGACTAATTCACCCCTCCACTTT
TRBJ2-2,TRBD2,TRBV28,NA,CAGRTSGNTGELFF,TGTGCCGGTAGGACTAGCGGAAACACCGGGGAGCTGTTTTTT
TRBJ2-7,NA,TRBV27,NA,CASSFPPFKYEQYF,TGTGCCAGCAGTTTTCCACCCTTCAAGTACGAGCAGTACTTC
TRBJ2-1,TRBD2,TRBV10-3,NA,CAIRTHPGLAGDNEQFF,TGTGCCATCAGGACGCACCCCGGACTAGCGGGAGACAATGAGCAGTTCTTC
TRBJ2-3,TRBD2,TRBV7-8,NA,CASTPPRAGVGSQDTQYF,TGTGCCAGCACCCCACCGCGAGCGGGAGTAGGTTCACAAGATACGCAGTATTTT
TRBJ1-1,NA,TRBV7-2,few,CASSFGGSDTEAFF,TGTGCCAGCAGCTTCGGGGGGTCGGACACTGAAGCTTTCTTT
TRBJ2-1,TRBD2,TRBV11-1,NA,CASSLQREPAGEQFF,TGTGCCAGCAGCCTACAGCGGGAACCGGCGGGTGAGCAGTTCTTC
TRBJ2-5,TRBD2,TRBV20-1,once,CSATPGLGKETQYF,TGCAGTGCTACTCCGGGACTAGGAAAAGAGACCCAGTACTTC
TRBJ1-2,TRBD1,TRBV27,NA,CASSLFGTGVNYGYTF,TGTGCCAGCAGTTTATTCGGGACAGGAGTCAACTATGGCTACACCTTC
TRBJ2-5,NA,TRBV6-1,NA,CASRDITGETQYF,TGTGCCAGCAGGGACATAACGGGAGAGACCCAGTACTTC
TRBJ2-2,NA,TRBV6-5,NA,CASSYQGLNTGELFF,TGTGCCAGCAGTTACCAAGGGTTGAACACCGGGGAGCTGTTTTTT
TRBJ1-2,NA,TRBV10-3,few,CAISEEGEVSYGYTF,TGTGCCATCAGTGAGGAGGGAGAGGTATCGTATGGCTACACCTTC
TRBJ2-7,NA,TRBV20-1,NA,CSASGAGGQRIEQYF,TGCAGTGCTAGCGGGGCTGGGGGCCAGCGCATCGAGCAGTACTTC
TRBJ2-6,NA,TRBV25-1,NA,CASGGSGANVLTF,TGTGCCAGCGGGGGGTCTGGGGCCAACGTCCTGACTTTC
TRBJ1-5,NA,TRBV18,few,CASSRTENQPQHF,TGTGCCAGCTCACGGACGGAAAATCAGCCCCAGCATTTT
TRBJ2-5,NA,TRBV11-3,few,CASSLGARAQETQYF,TGTGCCAGCAGCTTAGGGGCGAGAGCCCAAGAGACCCAGTACTTC
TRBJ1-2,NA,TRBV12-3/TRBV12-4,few,CASRETGTPYGYTF,TGTGCCAGCAGAGAGACGGGGACCCCTTATGGCTACACCTTC
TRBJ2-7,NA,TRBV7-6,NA,CASSLPNFSGPYEQYF,TGTGCCAGCAGCCTCCCAAACTTTAGCGGTCCCTACGAGCAGTACTTC
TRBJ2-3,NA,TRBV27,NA,CASSPRHRLGSDTQYF,TGTGCCAGCAGTCCGCGACACAGGCTGGGGTCCGATACGCAGTATTTT
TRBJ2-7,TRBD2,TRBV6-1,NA,CASSPPGTSWYEQYF,TGTGCCAGCAGCCCTCCCGGGACTAGCTGGTACGAGCAGTACTTC
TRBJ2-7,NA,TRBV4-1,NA,CASSQWGSRESYEQYF,TGCGCCAGCAGCCAATGGGGGTCCAGGGAATCCTACGAGCAGTACTTC
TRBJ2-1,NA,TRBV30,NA,CALSRGYNEQFF,TGTGCCTTAAGCAGGGGTTACAATGAGCAGTTCTTC
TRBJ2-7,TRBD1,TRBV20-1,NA,CSAVKPPDRGRRSYEQYF,TGCAGTGCCGTGAAACCTCCAGACAGGGGCCGTCGGAGCTACGAGCAGTACTTC
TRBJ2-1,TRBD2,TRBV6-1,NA,CASRKAGRGDNEQFF,TGTGCCAGCAGAAAAGCGGGGCGGGGTGACAATGAGCAGTTCTTC
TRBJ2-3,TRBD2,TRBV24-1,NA,CATSELLAGLDTQYF,TGTGCCACCAGTGAACTACTAGCGGGATTAGATACGCAGTATTTT
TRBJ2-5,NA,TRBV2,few,CASSETVWYF,TGTGCCAGCAGTGAAACAGTTTGGTACTTC
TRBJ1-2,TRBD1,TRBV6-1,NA,CASTILGQAGGYTF,TGTGCCAGCACCATACTGGGACAGGCCGGCGGCTACACCTTC
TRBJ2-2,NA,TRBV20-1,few,CSARREPGTGELFF,TGCAGTGCTAGGAGGGAGCCCGGGACCGGGGAGCTGTTTTTT
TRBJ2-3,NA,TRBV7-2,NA,CASSLPGEDTQYF,TGTGCCAGCAGCTTACCGGGAGAAGATACGCAGTATTTT
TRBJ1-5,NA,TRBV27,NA,CASSPRDGPNQPQHF,TGTGCCAGCAGTCCGCGCGACGGCCCCAATCAGCCCCAGCATTTT
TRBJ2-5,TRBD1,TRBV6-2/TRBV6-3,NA,CATQNVDRETQYF,TGTGCCACCCAAAACGTTGACAGGGAAACCCAGTACTTC
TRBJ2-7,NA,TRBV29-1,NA,CSVVGTHYEQYF,TGCAGCGTTGTGGGGACGCACTACGAGCAGTACTTC
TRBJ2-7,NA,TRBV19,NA,CASSLDLGTTYEQYF,TGTGCCAGTAGTCTCGACCTAGGGACAACCTACGAGCAGTACTTC
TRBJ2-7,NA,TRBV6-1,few,CASRSGYEQYF,TGTGCCAGCAGAAGCGGCTACGAGCAGTACTTC
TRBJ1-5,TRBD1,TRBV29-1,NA,CSALDRGPNQPQHF,TGCAGCGCCCTGGACAGGGGCCCCAATCAGCCCCAGCATTTT
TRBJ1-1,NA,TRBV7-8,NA,CASSLYSGSEAFF,TGTGCCAGCAGCTTATACAGCGGTTCTGAAGCTTTCTTT
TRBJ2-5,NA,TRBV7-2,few,CASSFQVRETQYF,TGTGCCAGCAGCTTCCAGGTCCGGGAGACCCAGTACTTC
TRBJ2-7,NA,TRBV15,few,CATSRELLLYEQYF,TGTGCCACCAGCAGAGAGTTGCTTCTCTACGAGCAGTACTTC
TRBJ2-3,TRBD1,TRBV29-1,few,CSVEDPNRGDEDTQYF,TGCAGCGTTGAAGATCCTAACAGGGGGGATGAAGATACGCAGTATTTT
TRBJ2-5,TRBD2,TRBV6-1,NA,CASSPLSQAGGQETQYF,TGTGCCAGCAGCCCCCTCTCCCAAGCGGGAGGGCAAGAGACCCAGTACTTC